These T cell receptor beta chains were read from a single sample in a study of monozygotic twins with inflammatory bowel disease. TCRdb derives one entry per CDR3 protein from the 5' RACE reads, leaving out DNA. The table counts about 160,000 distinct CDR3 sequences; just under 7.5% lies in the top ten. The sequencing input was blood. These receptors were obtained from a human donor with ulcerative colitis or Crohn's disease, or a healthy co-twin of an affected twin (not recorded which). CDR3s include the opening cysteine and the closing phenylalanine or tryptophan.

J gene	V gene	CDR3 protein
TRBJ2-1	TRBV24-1	CATTRQGSSYNEQFF
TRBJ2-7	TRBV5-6	CASTSNPGRSYEQYF
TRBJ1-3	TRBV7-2	CASSLVVQLSGNTIYF
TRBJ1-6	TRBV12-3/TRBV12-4	CASSPRRGNSPLHF
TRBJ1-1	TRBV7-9	CASSLPATEAFF
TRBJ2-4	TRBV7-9	CASSLVASGVTGNIQYF
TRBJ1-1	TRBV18	CASSPIIVGQGADTEAFF
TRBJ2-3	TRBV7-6	CASSLRASGADTQYF
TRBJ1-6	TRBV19	CASLSDEYNSPLHF
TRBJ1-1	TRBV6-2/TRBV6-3	CASSYSDRGTEAFF
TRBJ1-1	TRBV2	CASSRTGVNTEAFF
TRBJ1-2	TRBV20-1	CSAPPRGDYGYTF
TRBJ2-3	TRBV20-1	CSARGHGGTDTQYF
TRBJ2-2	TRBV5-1	CASNVGRGANTGELFF
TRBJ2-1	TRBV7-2	CASSPGTGATGEQFF
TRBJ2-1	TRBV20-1	CSASTSGGAWLHNEQFF
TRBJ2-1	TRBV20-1	CSAPSRASSYNEQFF
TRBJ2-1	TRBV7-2	CASSSLRGEQFF
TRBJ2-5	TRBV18	CASSPGEWASRLKETQYF
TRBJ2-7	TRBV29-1	CSVRRDPSSYEQYF
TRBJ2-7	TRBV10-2	CATTSSSYEQYF
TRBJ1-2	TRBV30	CAWSVRGQGAANYGYTF
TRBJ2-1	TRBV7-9	CASSPRRGGGLYNEQFF
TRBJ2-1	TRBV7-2	CASSHYRGVSNEQFF
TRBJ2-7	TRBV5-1	CASSLGSGGTYEQYF
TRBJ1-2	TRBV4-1	CASSQETGMHGYTF
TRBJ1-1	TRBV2	CASSDPNTEAFF
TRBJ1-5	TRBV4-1	CASSQEGVRGQPQHF
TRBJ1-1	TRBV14	CASSRDGRGWNTEAFF
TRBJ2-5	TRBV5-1	CASRSSGEGETQYF
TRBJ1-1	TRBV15	CATSREGRTKRNTEAFF
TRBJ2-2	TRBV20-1	CSARDYRGAVTGELFF
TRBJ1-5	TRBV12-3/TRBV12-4	CASREGVSQPQHF
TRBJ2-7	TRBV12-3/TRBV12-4	CASSRAGLAGGPGYF
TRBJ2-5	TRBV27	CASSLFPGLRETQYF
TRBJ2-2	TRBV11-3	CASSPGLAGFNGELFF
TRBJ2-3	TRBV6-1	CASRRTLTTDTQYF
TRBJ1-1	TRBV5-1	CASSFPGENTEAFF
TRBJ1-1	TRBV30	CAWSVPSANTEAFF
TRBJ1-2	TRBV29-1	CSVKGQLNYGYTF
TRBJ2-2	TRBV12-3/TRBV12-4	CASSLKGTGELFF
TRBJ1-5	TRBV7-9	CASRPQGENQPQHF
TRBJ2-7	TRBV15	CATSPRDGRYEQYF
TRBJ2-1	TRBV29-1	CSVAGLTLDEQFF
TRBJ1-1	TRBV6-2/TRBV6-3	CASSYVMNTEAFF
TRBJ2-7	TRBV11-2	CASSLDVAGATYEQYF
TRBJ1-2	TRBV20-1	CSGFRDREVDYGYTF
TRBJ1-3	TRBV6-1	CASTRREGTSGNTIYF
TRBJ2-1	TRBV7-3	CASSSPGLADPREQFF
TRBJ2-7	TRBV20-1	CSARDVATHGQYF
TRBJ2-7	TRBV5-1	CASSVGTSYEQYF
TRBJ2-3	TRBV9	CASSVGLAGWEDTQYF
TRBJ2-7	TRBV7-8	CASSLVAGVLYEQYF